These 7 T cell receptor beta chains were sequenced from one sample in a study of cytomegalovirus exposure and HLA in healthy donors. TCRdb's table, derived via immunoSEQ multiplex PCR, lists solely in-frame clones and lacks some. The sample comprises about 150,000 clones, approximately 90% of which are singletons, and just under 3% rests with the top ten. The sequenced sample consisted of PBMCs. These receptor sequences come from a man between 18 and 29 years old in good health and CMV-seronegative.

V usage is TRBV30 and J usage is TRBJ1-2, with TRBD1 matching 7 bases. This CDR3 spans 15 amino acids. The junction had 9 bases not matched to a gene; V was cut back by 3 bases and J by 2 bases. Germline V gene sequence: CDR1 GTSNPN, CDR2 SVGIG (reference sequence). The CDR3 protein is CAWRPRGVANYGYTF. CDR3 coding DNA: TGTGCCTGGAGGCCCAGGGGGGTCGCCAACTATGGCTACACCTTC. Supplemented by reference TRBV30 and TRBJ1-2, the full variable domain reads SQTIHQWPATLVQPVGSPLSLECTVEGTSNPNLYWYRQAAGRGLQLLFYSVGIGQISSEVPQNLSASRPQDRQFILSSKKLLLSDSGFYLCAWRPRGVANYGYTFGSGTRLTVV.

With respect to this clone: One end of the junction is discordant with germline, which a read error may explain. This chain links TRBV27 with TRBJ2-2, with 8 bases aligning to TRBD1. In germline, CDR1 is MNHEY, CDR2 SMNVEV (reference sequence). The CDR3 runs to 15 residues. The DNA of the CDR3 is TGTGCCAGCAGTCTATCGCAGGGGGCAGCCGGGGAGCTGTTTTTT. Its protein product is CASSLSQGAAGELFF.

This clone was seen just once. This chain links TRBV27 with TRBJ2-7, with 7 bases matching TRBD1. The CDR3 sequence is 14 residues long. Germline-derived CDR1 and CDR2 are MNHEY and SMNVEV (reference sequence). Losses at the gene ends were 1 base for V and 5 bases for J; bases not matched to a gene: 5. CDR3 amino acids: CASSLYYDRDEQYF. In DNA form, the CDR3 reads TGTGCCAGCAGTTTATATTACGACAGGGACGAGCAGTACTTC.

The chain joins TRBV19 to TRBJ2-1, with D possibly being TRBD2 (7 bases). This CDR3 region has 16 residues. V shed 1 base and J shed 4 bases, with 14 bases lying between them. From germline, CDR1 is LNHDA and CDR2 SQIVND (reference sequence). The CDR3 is CASSIGTGGPYNEQFF. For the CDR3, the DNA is TGTGCCAGTAGTATAGGTACCGGGGGGCCTTACAATGAGCAGTTCTTC. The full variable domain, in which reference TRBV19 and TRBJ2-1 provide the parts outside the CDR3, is DGGITQSPKYLFRKEGQNVTLSCEQNLNHDAMYWYRQDPGQGLRLIYYSQIVNDFQKGDIAEGYSVSREKKESFPLTVTSAQKNPTAFYLCASSIGTGGPYNEQFFGPGTRLTVL.

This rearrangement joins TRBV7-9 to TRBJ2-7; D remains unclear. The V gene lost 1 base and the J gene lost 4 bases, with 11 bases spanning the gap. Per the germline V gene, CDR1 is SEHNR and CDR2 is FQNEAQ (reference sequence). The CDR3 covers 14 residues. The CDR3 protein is CASSLDEQTYEQYF. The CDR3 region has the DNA TGTGCCAGCAGCTTAGACGAACAGACATACGAGCAGTACTTC.

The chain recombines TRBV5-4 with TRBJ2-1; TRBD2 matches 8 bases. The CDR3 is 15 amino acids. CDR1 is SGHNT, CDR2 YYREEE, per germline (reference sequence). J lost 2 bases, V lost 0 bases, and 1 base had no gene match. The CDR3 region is CASSLAGGAYNEQFF. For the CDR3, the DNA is TGTGCCAGCAGCTTGGCGGGGGGGGCCTACAATGAGCAGTTCTTC.

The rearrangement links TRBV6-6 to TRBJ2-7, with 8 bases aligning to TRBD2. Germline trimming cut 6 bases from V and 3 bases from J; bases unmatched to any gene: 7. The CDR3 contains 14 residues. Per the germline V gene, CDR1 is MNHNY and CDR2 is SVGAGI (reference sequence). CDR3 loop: CASSPAGASYEQYV. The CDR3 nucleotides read TGTGCCAGCAGCCCAGCGGGGGCCAGCTACGAGCAGTACGTC.